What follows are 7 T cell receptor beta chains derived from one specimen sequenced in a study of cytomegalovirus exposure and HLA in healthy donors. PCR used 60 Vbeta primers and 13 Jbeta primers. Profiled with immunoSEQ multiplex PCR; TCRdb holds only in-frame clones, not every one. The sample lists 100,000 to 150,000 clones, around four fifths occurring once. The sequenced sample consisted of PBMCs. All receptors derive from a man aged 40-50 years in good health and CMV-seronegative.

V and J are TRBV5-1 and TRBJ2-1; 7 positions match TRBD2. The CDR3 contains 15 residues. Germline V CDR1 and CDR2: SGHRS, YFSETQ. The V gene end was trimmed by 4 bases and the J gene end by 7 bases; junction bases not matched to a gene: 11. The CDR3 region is CASSRQPTSSNEQFF. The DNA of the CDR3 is TGCGCCAGCAGCAGACAACCGACTAGCAGTAATGAGCAGTTCTTC.

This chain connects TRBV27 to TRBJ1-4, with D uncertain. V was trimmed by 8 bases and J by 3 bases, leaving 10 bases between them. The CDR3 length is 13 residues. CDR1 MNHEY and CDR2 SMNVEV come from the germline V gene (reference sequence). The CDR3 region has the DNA TGTGCCAGCGGGAGCAGTTCTAATGAAAAACTGTTTTTT. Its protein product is CASGSSSNEKLFF.

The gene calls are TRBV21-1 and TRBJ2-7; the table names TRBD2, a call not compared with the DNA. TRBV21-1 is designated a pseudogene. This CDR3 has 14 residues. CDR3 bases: TGTGCCAGCAGCAAAGTCGGGATTTCCTACGAGCAGTACTTC. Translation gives CASSKVGISYEQYF.

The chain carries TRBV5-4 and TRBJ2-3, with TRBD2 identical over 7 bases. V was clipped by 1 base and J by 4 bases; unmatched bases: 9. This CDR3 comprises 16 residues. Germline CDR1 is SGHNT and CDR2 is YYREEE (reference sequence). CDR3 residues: CASSLKDGGGSDTQYF. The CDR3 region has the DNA TGTGCCAGCAGCTTGAAGGATGGGGGGGGGTCAGATACGCAGTATTTT.

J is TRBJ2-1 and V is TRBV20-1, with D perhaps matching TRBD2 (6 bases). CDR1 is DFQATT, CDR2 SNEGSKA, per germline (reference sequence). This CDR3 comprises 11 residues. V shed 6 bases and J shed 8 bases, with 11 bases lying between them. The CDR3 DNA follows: TGCAGTGCCAGTTGGAGGGATGAGCAGTTCTTC. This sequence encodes CSASWRDEQFF.

The chain's CDR3 is CSVPGQGTYNEQFF. DNA of the CDR3: TGCAGCGTGCCGGGACAGGGGACCTACAATGAGCAGTTCTTC. This chain joins TRBV29-1 and TRBJ2-1; the match to TRBD1 covers 10 bases. J lost 2 bases, V lost 6 bases, and 4 bases had no gene match. This CDR3 has 14 amino acids. The germline CDR1 and CDR2 sequences are SQVTM and ANQGSEA.

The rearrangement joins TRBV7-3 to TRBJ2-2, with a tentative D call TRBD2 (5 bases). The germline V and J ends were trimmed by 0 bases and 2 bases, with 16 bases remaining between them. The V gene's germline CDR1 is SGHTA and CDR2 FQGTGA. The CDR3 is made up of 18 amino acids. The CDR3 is CASSLTGAVHSNTGELFF. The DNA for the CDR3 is TGTGCCAGCAGCTTAACAGGAGCGGTGCACAGCAACACCGGGGAGCTGTTTTTT.